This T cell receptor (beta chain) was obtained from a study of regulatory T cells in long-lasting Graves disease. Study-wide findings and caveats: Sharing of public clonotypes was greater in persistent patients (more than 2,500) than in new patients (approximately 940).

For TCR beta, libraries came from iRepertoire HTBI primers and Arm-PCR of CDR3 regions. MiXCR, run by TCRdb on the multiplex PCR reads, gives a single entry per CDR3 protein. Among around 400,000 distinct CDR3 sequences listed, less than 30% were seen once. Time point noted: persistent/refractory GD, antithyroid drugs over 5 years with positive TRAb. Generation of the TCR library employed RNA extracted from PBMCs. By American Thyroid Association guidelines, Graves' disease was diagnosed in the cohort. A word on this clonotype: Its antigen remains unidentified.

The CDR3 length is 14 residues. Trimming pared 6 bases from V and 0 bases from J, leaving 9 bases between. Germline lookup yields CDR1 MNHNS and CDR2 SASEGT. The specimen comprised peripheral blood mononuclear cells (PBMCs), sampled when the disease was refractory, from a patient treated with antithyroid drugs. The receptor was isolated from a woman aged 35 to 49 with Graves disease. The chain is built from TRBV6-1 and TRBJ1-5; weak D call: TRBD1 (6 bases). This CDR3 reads CASRRQASNQPQHF. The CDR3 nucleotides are TGTGCCAGCAGAAGACAGGCTAGCAATCAGCCCCAGCATTTT.